The rows below give T cell receptor beta chains drawn from one sample of a study of blood T cell repertoires in COVID-19. Profiling relied on immunoSEQ multiplex PCR, and the TCRdb table lists in-frame clones only, not all of them. This table has about 100,000 clones, about nine tenths appearing once. Material for sequencing was peripheral blood. Receptors were obtained from a man over 45 with active COVID-19. CDR3s include the opening cysteine and the closing phenylalanine or tryptophan. A D gene is named only where the DNA matches it firmly. Clone size, where shown, is once, few, many, or a class for clones that have expanded.

len | j_gene | v_gene | abundance | d_gene | CDR3aa | CDR3nt
14 | TRBJ2-6 | TRBV7-2 | - | - | CASYSGSGANVLTF | TGTGCCAGTTACTCAGGCTCTGGGGCCAACGTCCTGACTTTC
13 | TRBJ1-6 | TRBV6-6 | - | - | CASIGGYNSPLHF | TGTGCCAGCATCGGCGGATATAATTCACCCCTCCACTTT
13 | TRBJ1-6 | TRBV6-5 | - | - | CASTVLEGGPLHF | TGTGCCAGCACCGTCCTGGAGGGAGGGCCCCTCCACTTT
13 | TRBJ1-2 | TRBV19 | - | - | CASSEQGTYGYTF | TGTGCCAGTAGTGAACAGGGAACCTATGGCTACACCTTC
11 | TRBJ2-5 | TRBV6-4 | - | TRBD1 | CATTGGETQYF | TGTGCCACCACAGGGGGCGAGACCCAGTACTTC
15 | TRBJ2-1 | TRBV5-1 | once | - | CASSLSFAFLNEQFF | TGCGCCAGCAGCTTGTCATTCGCCTTTCTAAATGAGCAGTTCTTC
16 | TRBJ1-6 | TRBV9 | - | TRBD1 | CASSSSLGQGLSPLHF | TGTGCCAGCAGCTCCAGCCTTGGACAGGGCCTTTCACCCCTCCACTTT
16 | TRBJ1-5 | TRBV5-8 | - | TRBD1 | CASSFHRGSSNQPQHF | TGTGCCAGCAGCTTCCACAGGGGGAGTAGCAATCAGCCCCAGCATTTT
12 | TRBJ1-1 | TRBV12-3/TRBV12-4 | - | TRBD1 | CASSDGQAEAFF | TGTGCCAGCAGCGACGGACAGGCTGAAGCTTTCTTT
15 | TRBJ1-4 | TRBV19 | - | - | CASSNPRATNEKLFF | TGTGCCAGTAGTAACCCCAGGGCAACTAATGAAAAACTGTTTTTT
15 | TRBJ1-3 | TRBV5-5 | - | - | CASSLEPGDGNTIYF | TGTGCCAGCAGCTTGGAGCCAGGGGATGGAAACACCATATATTTT
16 | TRBJ2-1 | TRBV18 | - | - | CASSPIAPSSYNEQFF | TGTGCCAGCTCACCAATAGCGCCGAGCTCCTACAATGAGCAGTTCTTC
15 | TRBJ2-1 | TRBV6-5 | once | - | CASSRTGDSYNEQFF | TGTGCCAGCAGTAGGACGGGAGACTCCTACAATGAGCAGTTCTTC
12 | TRBJ1-1 | TRBV29-1 | - | TRBD1 | CSVAGGNTEAFF | TGCAGCGTTGCAGGGGGGAACACTGAAGCTTTCTTT
15 | TRBJ2-2 | TRBV19 | - | - | CASSLALGSTGELFF | TGTGCCAGTAGCCTTGCCCTCGGGTCCACCGGGGAGCTGTTTTTT
14 | TRBJ1-6 | TRBV5-1 | - | - | CASSPGTENSPLHF | TGCGCCAGCAGCCCCGGGACTGAGAATTCACCCCTCCACTTT
17 | TRBJ2-1 | TRBV7-2 | few | TRBD2 | CASSSRVTSGGYNEQFF | TGTGCCAGCAGCTCCCGGGTGACTAGCGGGGGCTACAATGAGCAGTTCTTC
14 | TRBJ2-2 | TRBV30 | - | - | CAWTARSNTGELFF | TGTGCCTGGACTGCCAGATCGAACACCGGGGAGCTGTTTTTT
16 | TRBJ2-3 | TRBV2 | - | - | CASRWVGDKHTDTQYF | TGTGCCAGTCGGTGGGTTGGGGACAAGCACACAGATACGCAGTATTTT
14 | TRBJ2-2 | TRBV4-1 | - | - | CASSPGQNTGELFF | TGCGCCAGCAGCCCCGGACAGAACACCGGGGAGCTGTTTTTT
13 | TRBJ1-1 | TRBV5-6 | once | TRBD1 | CASRGTGTAEAFF | TGTGCCAGCAGGGGGACAGGGACAGCTGAAGCTTTCTTT
14 | TRBJ2-5 | TRBV2 | - | TRBD2 | CASSDSGGEETQYF | TGTGCCAGCAGTGACAGCGGGGGGGAAGAGACCCAGTACTTC
16 | TRBJ2-1 | TRBV5-4 | - | - | CASSLGGGGHYNEQFF | TGTGCCAGCAGCTTGGGTGGCGGGGGCCACTACAATGAGCAGTTCTTC
13 | TRBJ2-5 | TRBV27 | - | TRBD1 | CASSRTGGETQYF | TGTGCCAGCAGTCGGACAGGGGGAGAGACCCAGTACTTC
14 | TRBJ2-1 | TRBV10-2 | - | TRBD2 | CASHQVAGGGEQFF | TGCGCCAGCCATCAGGTAGCGGGGGGGGGAGAGCAGTTCTTC
15 | TRBJ1-2 | TRBV4-2 | - | TRBD1 | CASSQDSNRGYGYTF | TGTGCCAGCAGCCAAGACAGCAACAGGGGCTATGGCTACACCTTC
14 | TRBJ2-5 | TRBV6-5 | - | TRBD1 | CASSLDRGQETQYF | TGTGCCAGCAGCCTTGACAGGGGGCAAGAGACCCAGTACTTC
16 | TRBJ1-1 | TRBV16 | - | - | CASSQLETLSGSEAFF | TGTGCCAGCAGCCAGTTGGAGACCTTGTCGGGATCTGAAGCTTTCTTT
15 | TRBJ2-7 | TRBV4-1 | - | - | CASSQQEGGAYEQYF | TGCGCCAGCAGCCAGCAAGAGGGGGGGGCCTACGAGCAGTACTTC
15 | TRBJ2-2 | TRBV7-9 | - | - | CASSLASGNTGELFF | TGTGCCAGCAGCTTAGCATCGGGGAACACCGGGGAGCTGTTTTTT
12 | TRBJ1-6 | TRBV30 | - | - | CAWTTGNSPLHF | TGTGCCTGGACCACAGGGAATTCACCCCTCCACTTT
14 | TRBJ1-5 | TRBV2 | - | - | CASDPQGGNQPQHF | TGTGCCAGCGATCCACAGGGCGGCAATCAGCCCCAGCATTTT
15 | TRBJ1-1 | TRBV6-6 | - | TRBD1 | CASRDRDRGNTEAFF | TGTGCCAGCAGGGACAGGGACAGGGGCAACACTGAAGCTTTCTTT
13 | TRBJ2-7 | TRBV19 | - | TRBD1 | CASSPGQSYEQYF | TGTGCCAGTAGTCCGGGACAGTCCTACGAGCAGTACTTC
13 | TRBJ2-2 | TRBV7-9 | - | TRBD2 | CAGRVLSTGELFF | TGTGCCGGGAGGGTGTTGAGCACCGGGGAGCTGTTTTTT
18 | TRBJ2-7 | TRBV4-1 | - | - | CASSQEGADDTKAYEQYF | TGCGCCAGCAGCCAAGAGGGCGCCGATGACACCAAAGCCTACGAGCAGTACTTC
14 | TRBJ2-1 | TRBV6-5 | - | - | CASRTGTSYNEQFF | TGTGCCAGCAGAACCGGGACTTCCTACAATGAGCAGTTCTTC
16 | TRBJ2-3 | TRBV7-2 | - | - | CASSLGAGLSTDTQYF | TGTGCCAGCAGCTTAGGAGCGGGCCTAAGCACAGATACGCAGTATTTT